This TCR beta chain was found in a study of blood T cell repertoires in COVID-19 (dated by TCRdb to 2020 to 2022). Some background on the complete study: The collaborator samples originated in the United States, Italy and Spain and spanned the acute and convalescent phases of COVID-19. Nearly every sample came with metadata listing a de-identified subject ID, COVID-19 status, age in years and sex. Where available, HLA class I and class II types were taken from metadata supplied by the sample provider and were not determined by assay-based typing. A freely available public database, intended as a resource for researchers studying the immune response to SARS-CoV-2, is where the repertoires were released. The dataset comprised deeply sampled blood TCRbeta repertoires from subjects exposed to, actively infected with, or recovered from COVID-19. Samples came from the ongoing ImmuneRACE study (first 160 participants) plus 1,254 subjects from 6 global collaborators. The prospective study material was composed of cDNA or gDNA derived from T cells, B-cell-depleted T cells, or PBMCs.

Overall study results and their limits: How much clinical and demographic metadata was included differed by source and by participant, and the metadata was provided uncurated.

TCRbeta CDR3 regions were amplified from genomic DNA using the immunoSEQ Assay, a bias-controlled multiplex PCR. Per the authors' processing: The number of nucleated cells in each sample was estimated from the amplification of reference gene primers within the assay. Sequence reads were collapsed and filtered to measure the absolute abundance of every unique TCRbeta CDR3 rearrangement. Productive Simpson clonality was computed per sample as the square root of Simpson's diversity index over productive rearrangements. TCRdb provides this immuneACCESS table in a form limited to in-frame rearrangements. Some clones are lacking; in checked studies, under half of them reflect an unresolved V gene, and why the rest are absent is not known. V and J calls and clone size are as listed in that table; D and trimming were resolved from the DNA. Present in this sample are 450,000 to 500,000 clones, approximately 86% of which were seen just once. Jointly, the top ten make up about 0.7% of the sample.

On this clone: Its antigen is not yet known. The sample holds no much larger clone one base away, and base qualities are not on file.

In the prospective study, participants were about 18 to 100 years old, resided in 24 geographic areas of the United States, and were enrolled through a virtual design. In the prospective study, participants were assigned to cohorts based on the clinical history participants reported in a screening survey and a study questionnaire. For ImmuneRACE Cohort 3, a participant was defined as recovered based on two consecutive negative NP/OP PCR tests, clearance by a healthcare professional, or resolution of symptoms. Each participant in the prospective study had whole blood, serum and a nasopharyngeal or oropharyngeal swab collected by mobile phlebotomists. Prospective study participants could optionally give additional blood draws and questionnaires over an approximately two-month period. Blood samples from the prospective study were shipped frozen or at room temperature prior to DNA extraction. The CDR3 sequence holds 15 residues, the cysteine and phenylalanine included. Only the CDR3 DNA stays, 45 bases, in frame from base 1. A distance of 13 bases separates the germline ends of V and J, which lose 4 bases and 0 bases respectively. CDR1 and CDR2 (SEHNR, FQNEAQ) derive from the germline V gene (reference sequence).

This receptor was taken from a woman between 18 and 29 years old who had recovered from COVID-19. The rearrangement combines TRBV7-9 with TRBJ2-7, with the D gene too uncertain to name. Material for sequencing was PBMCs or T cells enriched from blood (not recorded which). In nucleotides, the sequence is TGTGCCAGCAGCTACCCAGTCCCTCTCTCCTACGAGCAGTACTTC. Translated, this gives CASSYPVPLSYEQYF.